The 20 T cell receptor beta chains presented below share a single source sample, sequenced in a study of human T cells and chemical hapten exposure. Sample time point: healthy volunteer bleed at 6 weeks. It was from unfractionated whole blood that total RNA was extracted. TCRdb reprocessed the RACE reads with MiXCR, giving one entry per CDR3 protein. The sample records more than 60,000 distinct CDR3 sequences, over 6.5% being singletons. What was sequenced was whole blood. The source is a male donor in good health. Some clones in this sample may be carry-over from other donors' samples.

This clonotype was detected only a few times. The chain recombines TRBV6-6 with TRBJ1-6; tentatively, D is TRBD1 (5 bases). The CDR3 totals 16 residues. CDR1 MNHNY and CDR2 SVGAGI come from the germline V gene (reference sequence). The V gene lost 2 bases and the J gene lost 0 bases, with 8 bases spanning the gap. The CDR3 region is CASSYKGSSYNSPLHF. CDR3 sequence (DNA): TGTGCCAGCAGTTACAAGGGGAGCTCCTATAATTCACCCCTCCACTTT.

This rearrangement joins TRBV18 to TRBJ1-4; no firm D call. Looked up from germline, CDR1 is KGHSH and CDR2 is LQKENI. The CDR3 covers 20 residues. Trimming cost V 3 bases and J 3 bases, with 26 bases left between them. CDR3 loop: CASSPRLGPARGGANEKLFF. In nucleotides, the CDR3 is TGTGCCAGCTCACCCCGACTTGGACCGGCTAGAGGTGGAGCTAATGAAAAACTGTTTTTT.

The chain combines TRBV14 with TRBJ1-1, with a tentative D call TRBD1 (5 bases). With 10 bases removed from V and 1 base from J, the gap between germline ends came to 13 bases. The CDR3 consists of 13 residues. In germline, CDR1 is SGHDN, CDR2 FVKESK. The CDR3 region has the DNA TGTGCCACCACCCGGGGGGGGAACACTGAAGCTTTCTTT. Its translation: CATTRGGNTEAFF. Together with reference TRBV14 and TRBJ1-1, the CDR3 gives the full variable domain: EAGVTQFPSHSVIEKGQTVTLRCDPISGHDNLYWYRRVMGKEIKFLLHFVKESKQDESGMPNNRFLAERTGGTYSTLKVQPAELEDSGVYFCATTRGGNTEAFFGQGTRLTVV.

V gene TRBV7-8 combines with J gene TRBJ1-3, with D perhaps TRBD1 (5 bases). Germline lookup yields CDR1 SGHVS and CDR2 FQNEAQ. Trimming left V 5 bases short and J 0 bases short, with 14 bases between. CDR3 length: 16 residues. The CDR3 bases are TGTGCCAGCAGCCCCAAAAGGGGTTCCTCTGGAAACACCATATATTTT. It is translated as CASSPKRGSSGNTIYF.

This sequence joins TRBV10-3 and TRBJ2-7; the D call may be TRBD1 or TRBD2 (5 bases each). The CDR3 has 13 amino acids. Looked up from germline, CDR1 is ENHRY and CDR2 is SYGVKD. V lost 6 bases and J 2 bases, leaving 11 bases between the germline ends. The CDR3 nucleotides read TGTGCCATCAGCGGGACGGTCACCTACGAGCAGTACTTC. Translated: CAISGTVTYEQYF.

The sample holds many counts of this clonotype. The J gene is TRBJ2-3, the V gene TRBV29-1, with D unclear. The germline CDR1 and CDR2 sequences are SQVTM and ANQGSEA. The CDR3 is 14 amino acids. Trimming removed 5 bases at V and 6 bases at J, with 18 bases between. The CDR3 nucleotides are TGCAGCGTTCAGATCGACCTAAGTCGGGATACGCAGTATTTT. Translating it yields CSVQIDLSRDTQYF.

At least ten counts were recorded for this clonotype. The rearrangement uses TRBV12-3 or TRBV12-4 and TRBJ1-3; D gene unclear. The CDR3 runs 18 residues. Trimming took 7 bases from V and 3 from J, leaving 25 bases between them. CDR3 residues: CASNGERRTGRLGNTIYF. The CDR3 nucleotides read TGTGCCAGCAACGGGGAGAGGAGGACGGGAAGGCTTGGAAACACCATATATTTT.

The chain links TRBV10-3 to TRBJ2-4, with a weak D call TRBD1 (5 bases). This CDR3 has 18 amino acids. The germline V gene encodes CDR1 ENHRY and CDR2 SYGVKD. V gave up 0 bases and J gave up 0 bases, with 15 bases separating them. DNA of the CDR3: TGTGCCATCAGTGAGTCGAGTGGGGCGGCCGAAGCCAAAAACATTCAGTACTTC. This gives the protein CAISESSGAAEAKNIQYF.

The gene calls are TRBV5-1 and TRBJ1-3, with a possible D match to TRBD1 (5 bases). V lost 0 bases and J lost 7, with 14 bases in between. The CDR3 totals 15 residues. CDR1 SGHRS and CDR2 YFSETQ come from the germline V gene. The CDR3: CASSLASGIGNTIYF. Written as DNA, the CDR3 is TGCGCCAGCAGCTTGGCCTCAGGGATAGGCAACACCATATATTTT.

This clonotype was observed a handful of times. The rearrangement links TRBV20-1 to TRBJ2-7; D unresolved. CDR3 length: 12 amino acids. Trimming cost V 1 base and J 4 bases, with 8 bases left between them. Germline CDR1 is DFQATT and CDR2 is SNEGSKA (reference sequence). The CDR3 reads CSARVTDYEQYF. The DNA of the CDR3 is TGCAGTGCTAGAGTGACGGATTACGAGCAGTACTTC.

V gene TRBV6-5 combines with J gene TRBJ1-1; 9 positions agree with TRBD1. The length of the CDR3 is 14 residues. Germline loops: CDR1 MNHEY, CDR2 SVGAGI. The J segment lost 11 bases and the V segment lost 5 bases, leaving 12 bases of the junction unmatched. CDR3 bases: TGTGCCAGCAGTCAGGGGGGGACAGGGACGATTGCTTTCTTT. Amino acid sequence: CASSQGGTGTIAFF.

This chain uses TRBV29-1 with TRBJ2-5; D is possibly TRBD1 (5 bases). The CDR3 totals 11 residues. In germline, CDR1 is SQVTM, CDR2 ANQGSEA. V lost 2 bases and J 5 bases, leaving 6 bases between the germline ends. CDR3 nucleotide sequence: TGCAGCGTTGAAAGGGGTGAGACCCAGTACTTC. As protein: CSVERGETQYF.

The chain links TRBV11-2 to TRBJ1-1; D possibly corresponds to TRBD1 (6 bases). V gave up 4 bases and J gave up 4 bases, with 16 bases separating them. The germline CDR1 and CDR2 sequences are SGHAT and FQNNGV. The CDR3 totals 15 residues. This CDR3 reads CASSYNRDASTEAFF. The CDR3 DNA sequence: TGTGCCAGCAGCTACAACAGGGATGCTTCCACTGAAGCTTTCTTT.

The chain is built from TRBV12-3 or TRBV12-4 and TRBJ1-2; TRBD1 is a possible D gene (6 bases). V was shortened by 5 bases and J by 4 bases, with 20 bases between the two germline ends. The CDR3 loop spans 16 amino acids. The DNA for the CDR3 is TGTGCCAGCAGTCTGAGTGAACTGACAGGCGTCTATGGCTACACCTTC. This gives the protein CASSLSELTGVYGYTF.

This rearrangement joins TRBV7-9 to TRBJ2-3, with D tentatively TRBD1 or TRBD2 (5 bases each). Germline V CDR1 and CDR2: SEHNR, FQNEAQ (reference sequence). V lost 5 bases to trimming and J lost 5 bases, with 11 bases between them. The CDR3 length is 13 residues. CDR3 sequence: CASSHGGEDTQYF. The CDR3 region has the DNA TGTGCCAGCAGCCATGGGGGAGAAGATACGCAGTATTTT.

This clonotype was observed at least ten times. The rearrangement links TRBV12-3 or TRBV12-4 to TRBJ2-2; 10 bases match TRBD1. The CDR3 is 18 amino acids. The junction had 13 bases not matched to a gene; V was cut back by 4 bases and J by 5 bases. The CDR3 nucleotides read TGTGCCAGCAGTTCCCGGGACAGGGGCCGGAGGTGGACCGGGGAGCTGTTTTTT. Its translation is CASSSRDRGRRWTGELFF.

The CDR3 DNA sequence: TGCAGTGCTCACAGGGATGGGGACACCGGGGAGCTGTTTTTT. Translating it yields CSAHRDGDTGELFF. The chain couples TRBV20-1 to TRBJ2-2, with D maybe TRBD1 (6 bases). The germline gives CDR1 DFQATT, CDR2 SNEGSKA (reference sequence). V lost 5 bases to trimming and J lost 3 bases, with 13 bases between them. The CDR3 is 14 amino acids.

V gene TRBV14 combines with J gene TRBJ2-1; the match to TRBD2 covers 9 bases. The germline gives CDR1 SGHDN, CDR2 FVKESK. The CDR3 is made up of 16 amino acids. Trimming cost V 4 bases and J 6 bases; bases outside gene matches: 10. The CDR3 is CASSPLWLAGSNEQFF. CDR3 sequence (DNA): TGTGCCAGCAGCCCCCTTTGGCTAGCGGGATCCAATGAGCAGTTCTTC. The full variable domain, in which reference TRBV14 and TRBJ2-1 provide the parts outside the CDR3, is EAGVTQFPSHSVIEKGQTVTLRCDPISGHDNLYWYRRVMGKEIKFLLHFVKESKQDESGMPNNRFLAERTGGTYSTLKVQPAELEDSGVYFCASSPLWLAGSNEQFFGPGTRLTVL.

This clonotype has a handful of counts. The V gene is TRBV5-5, the J gene TRBJ2-5; 7 positions agree with TRBD1. With V trimmed by 7 bases and J by 1 base, 1 base remained unmatched. CDR1 SGHKS and CDR2 YYEKEE come from the germline V gene (reference sequence). This CDR3 has 12 residues. The CDR3 loop reads CASGTAQETQYF. The CDR3 bases are TGTGCCAGCGGGACAGCCCAAGAGACCCAGTACTTC. The full variable domain, in which reference TRBV5-5 and TRBJ2-5 provide the parts outside the CDR3, is DAGVTQSPTHLIKTRGQQVTLRCSPISGHKSVSWYQQVLGQGPQFIFQYYEKEERGRGNFPDRFSARQFPNYSSELNVNALLLGDSALYLCASGTAQETQYFGPGTRLLVL.

The V gene is TRBV29-1, the J gene TRBJ2-7, with 9 bases lining up with TRBD2. There are 15 residues in the CDR3. Trimming took 6 bases from V and 2 from J; bases not matched to a gene: 11. Germline CDR1 and CDR2: SQVTM and ANQGSEA. Here the CDR3 DNA reads TGCAGCGTACCCCGGTATAGCGGGAGTACCTACGAGCAGTACTTC. It encodes CSVPRYSGSTYEQYF.